A single sample is the source of the 11 T cell receptor beta chains below, sequenced in a study of blood T cell repertoires in COVID-19. The method was immunoSEQ multiplex PCR; TCRdb's version includes in-frame clones alone and lacks a portion of them. This sample has roughly 13,000 clones; about 73% occur once, and the top ten carry about a third. The sequencing input was peripheral blood. The receptors were gathered from a human donor in a cohort sampled during active COVID-19.

The chain combines TRBV7-8 with TRBJ1-5; D ambiguous. With 3 bases removed from V and 3 bases from J, the gap between germline ends came to 3 bases. This CDR3 has 12 amino acids. Looked up from germline, CDR1 is SGHVS and CDR2 is FQNEAQ. CDR3 DNA: TGTGCCAGCAGCTTGGCCAATCAGCCCCAGCATTTT. It encodes CASSLANQPQHF.

This clone was observed a few times. The chain has TRBV6-1 and TRBJ1-5, with TRBD1 as a possible D gene (5 bases). CDR1 is MNHNS and CDR2 is SASEGT in the germline V gene. The CDR3 is 14 residues long. Trimming stripped 3 bases from V and 7 bases from J, with 13 bases between. The CDR3 spells CASSDSGGGQPQHF. The CDR3 region has the DNA TGTGCCAGCAGTGATTCGGGGGGTGGACAGCCCCAGCATTTT.

The chain is built from TRBV5-1 and TRBJ2-5; TRBD2 might be the D (6 bases). The CDR3 length is 14 residues. Germline assignment: CDR1 SGHRS and CDR2 YFSETQ. Trimming took off 2 bases at V and 5 bases at J, with 13 bases between the two ends. The CDR3 here is CASSLTSTGETQYF. The CDR3 DNA reads as TGCGCCAGCAGCTTAACTAGCACCGGGGAGACCCAGTACTTC.

The CDR3 nucleotides read TGTGCCAGCAGTTACTTACCGACAGTTGAAGCTTTCTTT. Encoded protein: CASSYLPTVEAFF. This chain connects TRBV6-2 or TRBV6-3 to TRBJ1-1, with a possible D match to TRBD1 (5 bases). The CDR3 totals 13 residues. V gave up 1 base and J gave up 7 bases, with 10 bases separating them. Germline values: CDR1 MNHEY, CDR2 SVGEGT.

The chain employs TRBV3-1 (or the pseudogene TRBV3-2) and TRBJ1-4, with D tentatively TRBD1 (5 bases). CDR1 is LGHDT, CDR2 YNNKEL, per germline (reference sequence). CDR3 length: 14 amino acids. V was pared by 1 base and J by 7 bases, with 10 bases between. As DNA, the CDR3 is TGTGCCAGCAGCCAAGGATGGGGCGGTGAAAAACTGTTTTTT. This codes for CASSQGWGGEKLFF.

This clone was seen a handful of times. The chain uses TRBV13 and TRBJ1-4; 9 nucleotides agree with TRBD1. The germline gives CDR1 PRHDT, CDR2 FYEKMQ (reference sequence). With V trimmed by 1 base and J by 8 bases, 5 bases remained unmatched. This CDR3 contains 15 residues. This CDR3 is CASSLAGQGGEKLFF. Here the CDR3 DNA reads TGTGCCAGCAGCTTAGCGGGACAGGGTGGCGAAAAACTGTTTTTT.

The chain carries TRBV7-8 and TRBJ2-5; 7 bases agree with TRBD2. V shed 5 bases and J 5 bases; nucleotides not matched to a gene: 14. Germline-derived CDR1 and CDR2 are SGHVS and FQNEAQ. This CDR3 region has 16 residues. Here the CDR3 reads CASSVRDYTPGETQYF. The CDR3, as DNA: TGTGCCAGCAGCGTCCGGGACTATACACCAGGGGAGACCCAGTACTTC.

This clone was counted once. V and J are TRBV11-1 and TRBJ1-1, with no clear D. CDR1 is SGHAT, CDR2 FQDESV, per germline (reference sequence). This CDR3 is 15 amino acids long. Trimming left V 2 bases short and J 1 base short, with 11 bases between. The CDR3 sequence: CASSLSLPGNTEAFF. CDR3 coding DNA: TGTGCCAGCAGCTTATCCCTGCCGGGGAACACTGAAGCTTTCTTT.

The chain uses TRBV2 and TRBJ1-2; D might be TRBD1 (5 bases). Germline CDR1 SNHLY, CDR2 FYNNEI. The CDR3 consists of 14 residues. V was clipped by 6 bases and J by 7 bases, with 18 bases between them. For the CDR3, the DNA is TGTGCCAGCAGCTTTGACGCCAGGGACTTTGGCTACACCTTC. This translates into CASSFDARDFGYTF.

This clone was picked up one time. DNA for the CDR3: TGTGCCAGCAGCCAAGATCGTGAGGTAGAGACCCAGTACTTC. It translates to CASSQDREVETQYF. V gene TRBV3-1 (or the pseudogene TRBV3-2) combines with J gene TRBJ2-5, with no clear D. CDR3 size: 14 residues. From germline, CDR1 is LGHDT and CDR2 YNNKEL (reference sequence). The V gene lost 0 bases and the J gene lost 4 bases, with 9 bases spanning the gap.

This chain joins TRBV18 and TRBJ2-5, with D perhaps matching TRBD1 (7 bases). The V end lost 3 bases, the J end lost 4 bases, and 9 bases lay between the germline ends. CDR1 KGHSH and CDR2 LQKENI come from the germline V gene. The CDR3 has 13 residues. CDR3: CASSPQGGETQYF. The CDR3 DNA sequence: TGTGCCAGCTCACCCCAGGGGGGAGAGACCCAGTACTTC.